Only a few counts were recorded for the clone carrying this TCR beta chain. Original analysis: Using reference gene primer amplification, nucleated cell counts were estimated. Sequencing was performed with immunoSEQ multiplex PCR; in TCRdb, only in-frame clones are kept and a portion is missing. Clone size and V and J calls were adopted from that table, with D and trimming inferred from the DNA. This sample yields approximately 230,000 clones, of which roughly 80% are seen a single time; about 8.9% belongs to the top ten. CDR3 length equals 14 residues. Germline V gene sequence: CDR1 SEHNR, CDR2 FQNEAQ (reference sequence). V trimming: 2 bases; J trimming: 4 bases; junction bases outside the gene matches: 3. This entry comes from a study of blood T cell repertoires in COVID-19. At the level of the study: PBMCs, B-cell-depleted T cells, or T cells provided the cDNA or gDNA that made up the material.

Sequenced sample: peripheral blood. The J gene is TRBJ1-2, the V gene TRBV7-9, with 8 bases lining up with TRBD1. This receptor was taken from a man aged 80 or over with acute or convalescent COVID-19. CDR3 protein: CASSLPGTGYGYTF. As DNA, the CDR3 is TGTGCCAGCAGCTTACCCGGGACAGGCTATGGCTACACCTTC.